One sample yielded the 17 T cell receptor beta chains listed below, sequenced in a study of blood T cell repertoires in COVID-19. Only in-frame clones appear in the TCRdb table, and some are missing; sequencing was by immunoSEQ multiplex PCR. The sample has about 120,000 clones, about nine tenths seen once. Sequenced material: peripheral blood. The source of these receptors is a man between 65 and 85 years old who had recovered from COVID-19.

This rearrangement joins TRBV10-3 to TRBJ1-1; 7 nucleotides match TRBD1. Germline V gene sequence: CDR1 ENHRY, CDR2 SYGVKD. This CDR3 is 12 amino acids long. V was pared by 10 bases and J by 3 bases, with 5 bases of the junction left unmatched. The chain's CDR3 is CATTTGDTEAFF. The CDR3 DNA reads TGTGCCACCACAACAGGGGACACTGAAGCTTTCTTT.

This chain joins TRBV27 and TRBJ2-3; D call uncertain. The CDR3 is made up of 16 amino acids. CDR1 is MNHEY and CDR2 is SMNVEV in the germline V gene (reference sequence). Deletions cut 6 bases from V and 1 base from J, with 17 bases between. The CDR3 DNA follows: TGTGCCAGCAGCCATACTACTAAGCTCGGCACAGATACGCAGTATTTT. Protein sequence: CASSHTTKLGTDTQYF.

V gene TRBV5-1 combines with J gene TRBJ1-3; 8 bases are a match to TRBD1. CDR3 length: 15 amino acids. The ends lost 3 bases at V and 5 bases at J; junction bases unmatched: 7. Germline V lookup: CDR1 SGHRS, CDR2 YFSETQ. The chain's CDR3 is CASSSGQGIRNTIYF. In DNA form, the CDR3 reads TGCGCCAGCAGCTCCGGACAGGGTATAAGAAACACCATATATTTT.

CDR3 in DNA: TGTGCCAGTAGTCGGGACAGAAACACTGAAGCTTTCTTT. This codes for CASSRDRNTEAFF. This chain joins TRBV19 and TRBJ1-1; 7 positions agree with TRBD1. The CDR3 consists of 13 residues. The germline V gene has CDR1 LNHDA and CDR2 SQIVND (reference sequence). V gave up 5 bases and J gave up 2 bases; unmatched junction bases: 2.

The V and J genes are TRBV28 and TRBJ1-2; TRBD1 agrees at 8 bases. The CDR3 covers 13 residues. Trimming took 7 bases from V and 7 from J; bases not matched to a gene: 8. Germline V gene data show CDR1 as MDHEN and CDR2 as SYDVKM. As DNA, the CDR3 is TGTGCCAGCACCCCGGACAGGGACTTTGGCTACACCTTC. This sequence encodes CASTPDRDFGYTF.

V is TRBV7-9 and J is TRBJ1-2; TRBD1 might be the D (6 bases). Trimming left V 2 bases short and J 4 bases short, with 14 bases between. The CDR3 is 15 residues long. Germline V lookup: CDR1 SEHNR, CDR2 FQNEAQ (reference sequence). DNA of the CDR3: TGTGCCAGCAGCTTATCGGAGGGGGGGGCCTATGGCTACACCTTC. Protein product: CASSLSEGGAYGYTF.

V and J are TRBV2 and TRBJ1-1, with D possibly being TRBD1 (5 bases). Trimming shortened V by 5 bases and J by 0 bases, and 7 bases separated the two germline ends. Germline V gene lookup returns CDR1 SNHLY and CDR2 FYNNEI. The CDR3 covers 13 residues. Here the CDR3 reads CASSKGLNTEAFF. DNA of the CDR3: TGTGCCAGCAGTAAGGGGTTGAACACTGAAGCTTTCTTT.

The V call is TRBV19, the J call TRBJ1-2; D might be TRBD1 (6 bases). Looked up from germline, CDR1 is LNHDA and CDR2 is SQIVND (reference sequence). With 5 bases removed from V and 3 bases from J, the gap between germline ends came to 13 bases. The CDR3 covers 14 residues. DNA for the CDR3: TGTGCCAGTAGTCTAACTCAGGGGTACTATGGCTACACCTTC. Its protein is CASSLTQGYYGYTF.

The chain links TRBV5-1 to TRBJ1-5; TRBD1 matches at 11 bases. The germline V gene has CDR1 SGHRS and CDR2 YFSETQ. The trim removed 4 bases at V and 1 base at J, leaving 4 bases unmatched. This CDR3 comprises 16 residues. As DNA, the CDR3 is TGCGCCAGCAGCCCCGGGACAGGGGGAAGCAATCAGCCCCAGCATTTT. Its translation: CASSPGTGGSNQPQHF.

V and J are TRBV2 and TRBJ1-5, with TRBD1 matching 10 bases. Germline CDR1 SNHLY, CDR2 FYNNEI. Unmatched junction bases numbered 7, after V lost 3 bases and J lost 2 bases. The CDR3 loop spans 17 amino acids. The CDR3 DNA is TGTGCCAGCAGTGAGGGACAGGGGCTAAGGCGCAATCAGCCCCAGCATTTT. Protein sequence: CASSEGQGLRRNQPQHF.

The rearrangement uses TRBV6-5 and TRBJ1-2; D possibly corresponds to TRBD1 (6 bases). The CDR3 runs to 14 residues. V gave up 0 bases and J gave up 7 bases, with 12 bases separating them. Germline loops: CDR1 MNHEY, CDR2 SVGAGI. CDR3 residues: CASSYSAGALGYTF. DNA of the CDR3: TGTGCCAGCAGTTACTCGGCAGGGGCCCTTGGCTACACCTTC.

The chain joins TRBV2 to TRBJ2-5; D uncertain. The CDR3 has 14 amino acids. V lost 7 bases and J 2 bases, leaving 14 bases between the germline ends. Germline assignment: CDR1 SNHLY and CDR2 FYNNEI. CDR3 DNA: TGTGCCAGCACCCCAGGTGGGCAGCAAGAGACCCAGTACTTC. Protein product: CASTPGGQQETQYF. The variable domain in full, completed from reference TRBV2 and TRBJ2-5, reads EPEVTQTPSHQVTQMGQEVILRCVPISNHLYFYWYRQILGQKVEFLVSFYNNEISEKSEIFDDQFSVERPDGSNFTLKIRSTKLEDSAMYFCASTPGGQQETQYFGPGTRLLVL.

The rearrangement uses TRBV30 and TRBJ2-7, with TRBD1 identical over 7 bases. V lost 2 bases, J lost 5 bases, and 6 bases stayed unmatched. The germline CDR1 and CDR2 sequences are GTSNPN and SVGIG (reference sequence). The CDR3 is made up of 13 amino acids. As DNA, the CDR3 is TGTGCCTGGAGTACAGGGGATAGTAACGAGCAGTACTTC. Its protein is CAWSTGDSNEQYF. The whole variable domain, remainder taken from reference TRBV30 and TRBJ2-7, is SQTIHQWPATLVQPVGSPLSLECTVEGTSNPNLYWYRQAAGRGLQLLFYSVGIGQISSEVPQNLSASRPQDRQFILSSKKLLLSDSGFYLCAWSTGDSNEQYFGPGTRLTVT.

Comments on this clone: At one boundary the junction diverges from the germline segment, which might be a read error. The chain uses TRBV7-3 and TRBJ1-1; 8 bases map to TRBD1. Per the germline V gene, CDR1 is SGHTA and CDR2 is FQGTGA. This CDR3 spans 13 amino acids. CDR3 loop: CASSVTGGTEAFF. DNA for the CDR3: TGTGCCAGCAGCGTAACAGGGGGCACTGAAGCTTTCTTT.

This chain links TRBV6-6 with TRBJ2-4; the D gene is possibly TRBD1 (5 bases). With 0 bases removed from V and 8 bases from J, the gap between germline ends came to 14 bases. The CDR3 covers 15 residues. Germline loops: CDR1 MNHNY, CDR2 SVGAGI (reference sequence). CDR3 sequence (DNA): TGTGCCAGCAGTTACTCAGTCGACAGACCTGACATTCAGTACTTC. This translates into CASSYSVDRPDIQYF.

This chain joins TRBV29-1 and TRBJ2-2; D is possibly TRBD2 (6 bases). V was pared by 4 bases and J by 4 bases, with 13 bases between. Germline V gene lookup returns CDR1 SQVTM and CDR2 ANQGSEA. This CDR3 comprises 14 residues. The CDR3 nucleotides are TGCAGCGTTGTTGGGACTGATTTCACCGGGGAGCTGTTTTTT. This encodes CSVVGTDFTGELFF.

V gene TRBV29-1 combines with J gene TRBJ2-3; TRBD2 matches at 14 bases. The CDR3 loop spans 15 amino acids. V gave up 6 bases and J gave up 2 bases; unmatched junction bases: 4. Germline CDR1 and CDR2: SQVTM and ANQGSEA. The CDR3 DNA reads TGCAGCGTAAGACTAGCGGGAGGGAACACAGATACGCAGTATTTT. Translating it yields CSVRLAGGNTDTQYF.